This T cell receptor (beta chain) derives from a study of neurological immune-mediated disorders. Across the study: Multiple sclerosis patients numbered approximately 35, with roughly 30 relapsing-remitting and 3 secondary progressive.

This clonotype was detected many times. Its antigen is not identified. J gave up 3 bases and V 1 base, and 3 bases lay outside the gene matches. The CDR3 sequence is 14 residues long. Looked up from germline, CDR1 is DFQATT and CDR2 is SNEGSKA (reference sequence). The cDNA was synthesized by means of template-switch 5'RACE, which was carried out with 10-nucleotide random UMIs. MiXCR, applied by TCRdb to the 5' RACE reads, yields one record per CDR3 protein. The sample contains under 20,000 distinct CDR3 sequences, roughly 2.6% of which appear only once. Study outcomes and limitations: No CDR3 amino acid sequences were shared by expanded clones across subjects, suggesting private repertoires in all groups. With the multiple sclerosis repertoire cluster, none of the clinical or MRI features showed an association.

Input material: PBMCs. The rearrangement links TRBV20-1 to TRBJ2-1; 7 positions match TRBD1. The receptor's source is a woman aged 18-35 years with multiple sclerosis. As DNA, the CDR3 is TGCAGTGCTAGAGCCGGGACAGTCTACAATGAGCAGTTCTTC. Translating it yields CSARAGTVYNEQFF.